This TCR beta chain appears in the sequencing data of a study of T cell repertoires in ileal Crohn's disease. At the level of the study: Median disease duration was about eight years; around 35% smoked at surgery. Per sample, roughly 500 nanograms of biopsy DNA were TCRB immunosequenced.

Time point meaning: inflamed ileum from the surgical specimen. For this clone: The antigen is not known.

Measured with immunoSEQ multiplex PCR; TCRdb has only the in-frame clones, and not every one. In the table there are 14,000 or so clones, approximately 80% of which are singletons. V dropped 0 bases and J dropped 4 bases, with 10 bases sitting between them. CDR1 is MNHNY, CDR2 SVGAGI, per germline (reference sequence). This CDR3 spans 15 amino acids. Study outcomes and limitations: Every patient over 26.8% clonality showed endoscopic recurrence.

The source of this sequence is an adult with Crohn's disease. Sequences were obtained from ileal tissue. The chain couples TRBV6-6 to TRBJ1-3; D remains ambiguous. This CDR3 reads CASSYSRPSGNTIYF. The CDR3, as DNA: TGTGCCAGCAGTTACTCGAGACCCAGCGGAAACACCATATATTTT.